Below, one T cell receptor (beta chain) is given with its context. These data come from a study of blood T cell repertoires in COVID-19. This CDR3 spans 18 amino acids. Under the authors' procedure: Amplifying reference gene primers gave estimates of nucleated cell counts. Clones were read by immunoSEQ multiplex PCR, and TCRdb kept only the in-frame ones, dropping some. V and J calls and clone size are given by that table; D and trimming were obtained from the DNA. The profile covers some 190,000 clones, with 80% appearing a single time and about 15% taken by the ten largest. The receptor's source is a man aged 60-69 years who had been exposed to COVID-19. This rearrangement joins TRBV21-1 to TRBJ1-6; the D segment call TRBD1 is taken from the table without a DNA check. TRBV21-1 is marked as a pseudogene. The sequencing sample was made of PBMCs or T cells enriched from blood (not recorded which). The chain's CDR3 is CASSKGGRGTERYSPLHF. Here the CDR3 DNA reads TGTGCCAGCAGCAAAGGGGGCCGAGGGACAGAAAGATATTCACCCCTCCACTTT.